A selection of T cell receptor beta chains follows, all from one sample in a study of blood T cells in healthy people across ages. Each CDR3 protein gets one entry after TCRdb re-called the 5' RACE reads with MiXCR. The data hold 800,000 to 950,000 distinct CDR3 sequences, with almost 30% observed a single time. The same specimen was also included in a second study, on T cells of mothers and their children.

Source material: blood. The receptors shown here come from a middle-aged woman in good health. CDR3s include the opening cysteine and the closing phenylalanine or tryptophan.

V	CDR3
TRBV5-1	CASSLAIGGPYEQYF
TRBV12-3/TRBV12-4	CASSSSGGPRDEQFF
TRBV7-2	CASSLQTGGSSEQYF
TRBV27	CASSDGTGSFHYEQYF
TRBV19	CASSNLDRGVDTQYF
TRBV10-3	CAISGQGVGGYTF
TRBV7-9	CASSLIPGNETQYF
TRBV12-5	CASASSYNEQFF
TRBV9	CASSVATDPEAFF
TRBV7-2	CASSLMDEKRFF
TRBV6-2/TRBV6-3	CASSSGQGARTEAFF
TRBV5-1	CASSTPGTGKETQYF
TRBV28	CVSGAGYITPAHEAFF
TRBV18	CASSPWDTVNTEAFF
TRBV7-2	CASSLGAPTYGEQYF
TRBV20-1	CSASGTGYGYTF
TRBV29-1	CSVDGTSGYEQYF
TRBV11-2	CASKSRRGLAGPFSSYNEQFF
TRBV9	CASSVGVRSGANVLTF
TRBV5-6	CASSFRNSYNEQFF
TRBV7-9	CASSIGQPSGTQYF
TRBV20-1	CSAADRDTVYGYTF
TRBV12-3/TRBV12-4	CASRERGLGGEQYF
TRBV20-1	CSLSTGDKGTQYF
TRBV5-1	CASSLEGATLSDTQYF
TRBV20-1	CSANPPPSSYEQYF
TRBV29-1	CSVDFRQGRGMATPF
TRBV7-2	CASSLEPGLHGYTF